The present T cell receptor beta chain was sequenced within a study of cytomegalovirus exposure and HLA in healthy donors. Notes on the study in general: As immune exposure information, only CMV serostatus was available.

The J segment lost 7 bases and the V segment lost 7 bases, leaving 3 bases of the junction unmatched. This CDR3 is 13 amino acids long. Germline-derived CDR1 and CDR2 are SQVTM and ANQGSEA. This clone has a handful of counts. Its antigen is not known. Primers for the PCR totalled 60 Vbeta and 13 Jbeta. Measured with immunoSEQ multiplex PCR; TCRdb has only the in-frame clones, and not every one. The sample records over 150,000 clones, roughly 80% being singletons. The chain couples TRBV29-1 to TRBJ2-2; 13 bases fit TRBD2. The sequenced sample consisted of PBMCs. The sequence derives from a human donor in good health. In DNA form, the CDR3 reads TGCAGCGGTGGGACTAGCGGGGTCGGGGAGCTGTTTTTT. Its translation: CSGGTSGVGELFF.